The source of this T cell receptor beta chain is a study of CD8 T cells in ankylosing spondylitis. V trimming: 3 bases; J trimming: 3 bases; junction bases outside the gene matches: 4. This CDR3 comprises 15 residues. Germline V gives CDR1 MDHEN, CDR2 SYDVKM. This clonotype turned up a few times. TCRdb called the 5' RACE reads again in MiXCR, with one record for every CDR3 protein. This sample yields 150,000 or so distinct CDR3 sequences, of which roughly a third are seen a single time; approximately 6% belongs to the top ten. This sequence joins TRBV28 and TRBJ2-2; 7 bases fit TRBD2. The source material was synovial fluid, either unsorted or a sorted T cell fraction (not recorded which). This sequence was found in a male donor with ankylosing spondylitis. The CDR3 DNA sequence: TGTGCCAGCAGTTTTGCCGGGAGGTACACCGGGGAGCTGTTTTTT. The encoded protein is CASSFAGRYTGELFF. Full variable domain (rest looked up from reference TRBV28 and TRBJ2-2): DVKVTQSSRYLVKRTGEKVFLECVQDMDHENMFWYRQDPGLGLRLIYFSYDVKMKEKGDIPEGYSVSREKKERFSLILESASTNQTSMYLCASSFAGRYTGELFFGEGSRLTVL.